The 31 T cell receptor beta chains presented below share a single source sample, sequenced in a study of T cells after yellow fever vaccination. TCRdb re-called the 5' RACE reads with MiXCR, one entry per CDR3 protein. Here the sample spans 150,000 to 200,000 distinct CDR3 sequences, about 6% being singletons. Here the sequenced sample was CD4+ T cells sorted from PBMCs, taken on the day of the first yellow fever vaccination. The receptors come from a man aged 18 to 30 who received the YFV17D yellow fever vaccine.

This clonotype was recorded at least ten times. The V and J genes are TRBV6-2 or TRBV6-3 and TRBJ2-5; D is uncertain. V lost 3 bases and J lost 1, with 3 bases in between. The germline V gene encodes CDR1 MNHEY and CDR2 SVGEGT. The CDR3 runs to 12 residues. The CDR3 reads CASSYGQETQYF. As DNA, the CDR3 is TGTGCCAGCAGTTATGGCCAAGAGACCCAGTACTTC.

The V gene is TRBV12-3 or TRBV12-4, the J gene TRBJ1-6; D perhaps matches TRBD1 (5 bases). The CDR3 has 15 residues. V lost 2 bases and J lost 9, with 14 bases in between. This chain's CDR3 is CASSLIAGTSSPLHF. The CDR3, as DNA: TGTGCCAGCAGTTTAATTGCAGGGACTTCTTCACCCCTCCACTTT.

This clonotype was seen a few times. This rearrangement joins TRBV30 to TRBJ2-5; 10 nucleotides line up with TRBD2. CDR3 length: 14 residues. With V trimmed by 0 bases and J by 7 bases, 5 bases remained unmatched. Germline V CDR1 and CDR2: GTSNPN, SVGIG (reference sequence). The CDR3 nucleotides are TGTGCCTGGAGTGTACTAGCGGGGATCGGGACCCAGTACTTC. Its protein product is CAWSVLAGIGTQYF.

This clonotype was recorded many times. The rearrangement joins TRBV12-3 or TRBV12-4 to TRBJ2-5; D ambiguous. The CDR3 has 13 residues. V was trimmed by 4 bases and J by 7 bases, leaving 13 bases between them. The DNA of the CDR3 is TGTGCCAGCAGTTCTGCCGGGTATGGGACCCAGTACTTC. This translates into CASSSAGYGTQYF.

This clonotype was detected many times. This chain uses TRBV15 with TRBJ2-3; maybe TRBD2 (7 bases). CDR1 and CDR2 from the germline V gene are LNHNV and YYDKDF (reference sequence). The CDR3 has 15 residues. Trimming pared 4 bases from V and 4 bases from J, leaving 15 bases between. The CDR3 nucleotides are TGTGCCACCAGCAAGGGGGGGGTAGAAGCAGATACGCAGTATTTT. Translating gives CATSKGGVEADTQYF.

This clonotype was counted at least ten times. The chain links TRBV2 to TRBJ2-2, with D perhaps assigned TRBD1 or TRBD2 (5 bases each). The CDR3 is 12 amino acids. Germline V gives CDR1 SNHLY, CDR2 FYNNEI. V was trimmed by 9 bases and J by 6 bases, leaving 11 bases between them. The CDR3 region is CASTREPGELFF. Written as DNA, the CDR3 is TGTGCCAGTACCAGGGAGCCCGGGGAGCTGTTTTTT.

This clonotype came up many times. The gene calls are TRBV11-2 and TRBJ1-2, with TRBD1 identical over 8 bases. V was clipped by 5 bases and J by 7 bases; unmatched bases: 6. The CDR3 consists of 13 residues. Germline V lookup: CDR1 SGHAT, CDR2 FQNNGV. CDR3 region: CASSTTGAVGYTF. Written as DNA, the CDR3 is TGTGCCAGCAGCACGACAGGGGCGGTTGGCTACACCTTC.

The sample holds a few counts of this clonotype. The chain is built from TRBV12-3 or TRBV12-4 and TRBJ2-2; 11 nucleotides line up with TRBD2. This CDR3 is 16 amino acids long. The V segment lost 3 bases and the J segment 4 bases; nucleotides outside the gene matches: 4. The CDR3 DNA follows: TGTGCCAGCAGTTTTAGCGGGGGGGTTTTCACCGGGGAGCTGTTTTTT. Translating it yields CASSFSGGVFTGELFF.

This clonotype was seen at least ten times. This chain connects TRBV6-1 to TRBJ1-1; D is unclear. This CDR3 spans 13 amino acids. With 3 bases removed from V and 8 bases from J, the gap between germline ends came to 13 bases. Germline V gives CDR1 MNHNS, CDR2 SASEGT. The CDR3 region is CASSDRNYLEAFF. The CDR3 region has the DNA TGTGCCAGCAGTGACCGGAACTATTTGGAAGCTTTCTTT.

This clonotype was found many times. This chain uses TRBV20-1 with TRBJ2-1; TRBD2 matches at 15 bases. Per germline, CDR1 DFQATT and CDR2 SNEGSKA (reference sequence). This CDR3 contains 14 residues. Trimming at V came to 6 bases and at J to 7 bases, leaving 4 bases not matched to a gene. The CDR3 loop is CSASGLAGGNEQFF. CDR3 nucleotides: TGCAGTGCCTCGGGACTAGCGGGGGGAAATGAGCAGTTCTTC.

This clonotype was found many times. J is TRBJ2-5 and V is TRBV2; a weak D match, TRBD2 (7 bases). CDR3 length: 13 residues. The germline V gene has CDR1 SNHLY and CDR2 FYNNEI. Trimming removed 4 bases from V and 5 bases from J, with 11 bases in between. In nucleotides, the CDR3 is TGTGCCAGCAGTGCCCGCGGGGGCGAGACCCAGTACTTC. It specifies CASSARGGETQYF.

The CDR3 DNA reads as TGTGCCAGCAGAGCTGAGGGTCGGAGGCGAGCGGGGCACACAGATACGCAGTATTTT. Translating gives CASRAEGRRRAGHTDTQYF. The chain has TRBV6-4 and TRBJ2-3; TRBD2 agrees at 7 bases. This CDR3 is 19 amino acids long. The trim removed 6 bases at V and 2 bases at J, leaving 20 bases unmatched. CDR1 MRHNA and CDR2 SNTAGT come from the germline V gene.

This clonotype was counted many times. This chain joins TRBV7-2 and TRBJ2-3, with TRBD2 identical over 9 bases. J lost 4 bases, V lost 4 bases, and 6 bases had no gene match. The CDR3 has 15 amino acids. CDR1 is SGHTA, CDR2 FQGNSA, per germline. CDR3 protein: CASSWASGVADTQYF. DNA for the CDR3: TGTGCCAGCAGCTGGGCTAGCGGGGTTGCAGATACGCAGTATTTT.

The chain uses TRBV28 and TRBJ1-1, with D possibly matching TRBD1 (5 bases). Trimming shortened V by 5 bases and J by 2 bases, and 18 bases separated the two germline ends. Germline CDR1 and CDR2: MDHEN and SYDVKM. This CDR3 comprises 16 residues. This chain's CDR3 is CASSGGLAGENTEAFF. The CDR3 DNA follows: TGTGCCAGCAGTGGGGGTCTCGCGGGGGAAAACACTGAAGCTTTCTTT.

This clonotype was found many times. This chain joins TRBV20-1 and TRBJ2-2, with TRBD1 matching 7 bases. Per the germline V gene, CDR1 is DFQATT and CDR2 is SNEGSKA (reference sequence). With 2 bases clipped from V and 5 bases from J, the junction kept 8 bases outside the gene matches. This CDR3 contains 15 residues. The CDR3 region is CSARRDRVGTGELFF. In DNA form, the CDR3 reads TGCAGTGCTAGACGAGACAGGGTTGGGACCGGGGAGCTGTTTTTT.

This clonotype has just a few counts. Written as DNA, the CDR3 is TGTGCCAGTAGTATGATGGGCACCGGGGAGCTGTTTTTT. The encoded protein is CASSMMGTGELFF. The rearrangement uses TRBV19 and TRBJ2-2; the D is unclear. The CDR3 totals 13 residues. CDR1 is LNHDA, CDR2 SQIVND, per germline (reference sequence). Trimming shortened V by 3 bases and J by 4 bases, and 6 bases separated the two germline ends.

This chain links TRBV4-1 with TRBJ2-5, with D tentatively TRBD2 (7 bases). Germline V gives CDR1 MGHRA, CDR2 YSYEKL. Trimming shortened V by 0 bases and J by 3 bases, and 11 bases separated the two germline ends. The CDR3 spans 15 residues. In DNA form, the CDR3 reads TGCGCCAGCAGCCAAGATCCGGGGGGCGAAGAGACCCAGTACTTC. Its translation is CASSQDPGGEETQYF.

This clonotype was counted ten times or more. The genes are TRBV9 and TRBJ2-3; D call uncertain. V lost 0 bases to trimming and J lost 4 bases, with 9 bases between them. The length of the CDR3 is 14 residues. Germline V gene lookup returns CDR1 SGDLS and CDR2 YYNGEE. The CDR3 DNA reads TGTGCCAGCAGCGTAGACTCCAACGCAGATACGCAGTATTTT. It codes for CASSVDSNADTQYF.

The chain is built from TRBV20-1 and TRBJ1-5, with 7 positions matching TRBD1. Germline CDR1 DFQATT, CDR2 SNEGSKA (reference sequence). V dropped 3 bases and J dropped 7; count of bases not matched to a gene: 6. This CDR3 comprises 13 residues. CDR3 protein: CSARQGDGQPQHF. Here the CDR3 DNA reads TGCAGTGCTAGGCAGGGGGACGGACAGCCCCAGCATTTT.

This clonotype was seen many times. The chain couples TRBV4-1 to TRBJ2-5, with D maybe TRBD1 (6 bases). Trimming removed 1 base at V and 1 base at J, with 19 bases between. The CDR3 has 18 amino acids. The germline CDR1 and CDR2 sequences are MGHRA and YSYEKL. The CDR3 region has the DNA TGCGCCAGCAGCCAAGGTATCGCCAGTGGACAGACCCAAGAGACCCAGTACTTC. Amino acid sequence: CASSQGIASGQTQETQYF.

There are a few counts of this clonotype. The rearrangement links TRBV6-2 or TRBV6-3 to TRBJ1-2, with a possible D match to TRBD1 (5 bases). Germline V gene data show CDR1 as MNHEY and CDR2 as SVGEGT. The CDR3 sequence is 14 residues long. The ends were cut back, 7 bases at V and 3 bases at J, with 15 bases in the middle. CDR3 nucleotide sequence: TGTGCCAGCAAAACCTTTGACAGACACTATGGCTACACCTTC. It translates to CASKTFDRHYGYTF.

This clonotype showed up just a few times. The rearrangement uses TRBV30 and TRBJ2-1, with TRBD1 matching over 11 bases. The CDR3 runs 16 residues. Germline-derived CDR1 and CDR2 are GTSNPN and SVGIG (reference sequence). Unmatched junction bases numbered 10, after V lost 3 bases and J lost 6 bases. In DNA form, the CDR3 reads TGTGCCTGGAGCAACTTCCCGGGACAGGGGGGCAATGAGCAGTTCTTC. Its translation is CAWSNFPGQGGNEQFF.

This chain connects TRBV4-3 to TRBJ1-2; the match to TRBD1 covers 8 bases. The CDR3 runs to 18 residues. Germline V CDR1 and CDR2: LGHNA, YSLEER. V shed 0 bases, J shed 4 bases, and the junction held 13 bases outside the gene matches. The CDR3 here is CASSQEMNKRTGSYGYTF. The CDR3 bases are TGCGCCAGCAGCCAAGAAATGAATAAGAGGACAGGGTCCTATGGCTACACCTTC.

This clonotype was detected many times. The rearrangement links TRBV24-1 to TRBJ1-1; no clear D. Germline V gives CDR1 KGHDR, CDR2 SFDVKD. The CDR3 runs to 13 residues. With 8 bases removed from V and 1 base from J, the gap between germline ends came to 10 bases. Written as DNA, the CDR3 is TGTGCCACCACCGCGCCAGGGAACACTGAAGCTTTCTTT. As protein: CATTAPGNTEAFF.

This clonotype was detected many times. The chain is built from TRBV4-3 and TRBJ2-5; TRBD1 is a possible D gene (6 bases). The CDR3 has 15 residues. Trimming shortened V by 3 bases and J by 6 bases, and 17 bases separated the two germline ends. The V gene's germline CDR1 is LGHNA and CDR2 YSLEER. CDR3 nucleotide sequence: TGCGCCAGCAGCCACCAACAGGGTATAGAAAAGACCCAGTACTTC. Its protein is CASSHQQGIEKTQYF.

The sample holds a few counts of this clonotype. The chain carries TRBV7-2 and TRBJ2-3; possibly TRBD2 for D (6 bases). The germline V gene has CDR1 SGHTA and CDR2 FQGNSA. The ends were cut back, 1 base at V and 6 bases at J, with 11 bases in the middle. CDR3 length equals 14 residues. The CDR3 sequence: CASSLGGVRDTQYF. The CDR3 DNA is TGTGCCAGCAGCTTAGGGGGGGTGCGGGATACGCAGTATTTT.

This clonotype came up a few times. J is TRBJ2-7 and V is TRBV18; 8 nucleotides agree with TRBD2. This CDR3 is 13 amino acids long. After removal of 2 bases from V and 3 bases from J, the junction contained 0 bases not matched to a gene. The germline CDR1 and CDR2 sequences are KGHSH and LQKENI. The CDR3 reads CASSPGTSYEQYF. CDR3 DNA sequence: TGTGCCAGCTCACCAGGGACTAGCTACGAGCAGTACTTC.

This clonotype was observed a handful of times. The CDR3 region is CASSPDRLLSYNEQFF. Written as DNA, the CDR3 is TGTGCCAGCAGCCCGGACAGACTTCTCTCCTACAATGAGCAGTTCTTC. This chain uses TRBV6-2 or TRBV6-3 with TRBJ2-1, with a tentative D call TRBD1 (6 bases). The germline CDR1 and CDR2 sequences are MNHEY and SVGEGT. This CDR3 comprises 16 residues. Trimming shortened V by 6 bases and J by 0 bases, and 15 bases separated the two germline ends.

The V gene is TRBV23-1, the J gene TRBJ2-2, with no clear D. TRBV23-1 is an ORF for which the function is uncertain. Trimming took 0 bases from V and 0 from J, leaving 8 bases between them. CDR3 length equals 16 residues. The CDR3 DNA follows: TGCGCCAGCAGTCAATCGGGCATCGCGAACACCGGGGAGCTGTTTTTT. This encodes CASSQSGIANTGELFF.

Worth noting for this clonotype: Since a much larger clone is just one base distant, this may be a read error. V usage is TRBV20-1 and J usage is TRBJ2-1; D is possibly TRBD1 or TRBD2 (6 bases each). Germline values: CDR1 DFQATT, CDR2 SNEGSKA (reference sequence). Trimming left V 2 bases short and J 8 bases short, with 16 bases between. This CDR3 region has 14 residues. CDR3: CSARRGRFLDEQFF. In DNA form, the CDR3 reads TGCAGTGCTAGACGGGGGCGCTTTCTGGATGAGCAGTTCTTC.

The chain uses TRBV27 and TRBJ1-2, with TRBD1 identical over 8 bases. Germline-derived CDR1 and CDR2 are MNHEY and SMNVEV (reference sequence). V shed 5 bases and J 1 base; nucleotides not matched to a gene: 6. This CDR3 spans 15 amino acids. The CDR3 spells CASSRTGSFNYGYTF. CDR3 in DNA: TGTGCCAGCAGTAGGACAGGGAGTTTTAACTATGGCTACACCTTC.